Listed below are T cell receptor beta chains from one sample, sequenced in a study of T cell responses to AZD1222 COVID-19 vaccine. Some clones are missing from TCRdb's copy, which holds only in-frame ones; the method was immunoSEQ multiplex PCR. Among about 170,000 clones, about 83% were seen once, and the ten largest hold less than 1.3%. This specimen was peripheral blood, taken 28 days after the second AZD1222 dose. These receptors came from an adult who received the AZD1222 COVID-19 vaccine. The CDR3 runs from the conserved cysteine through the conserved F or W. The order of the fields is clone size, V gene, CDR3 length, J gene, CDR3 protein. Only some rows state a clone size, as once, few, many or a class for expanded clones.

clone_size: NA; v_call: TRBV19; cdr3_length: 17; j_call: TRBJ2-5; cdr3_aa: CASSPQSGGRLGETQYF
clone_size: NA; v_call: TRBV19; cdr3_length: 17; j_call: TRBJ2-2; cdr3_aa: CASSIYRGRGVAGELFF
clone_size: NA; v_call: TRBV2; cdr3_length: 12; j_call: TRBJ1-1; cdr3_aa: CASSGRNTEAFF
clone_size: NA; v_call: TRBV5-1; cdr3_length: 11; j_call: TRBJ2-2; cdr3_aa: CASSLSGELFF
clone_size: NA; v_call: TRBV2; cdr3_length: 14; j_call: TRBJ2-7; cdr3_aa: CASTEGQGAYEQYF
clone_size: few; v_call: TRBV7-6; cdr3_length: 13; j_call: TRBJ2-7; cdr3_aa: CASSSDVGYEQYF
clone_size: NA; v_call: TRBV7-9; cdr3_length: 15; j_call: TRBJ1-2; cdr3_aa: CASSSIKGADYGYTF
clone_size: NA; v_call: TRBV4-1; cdr3_length: 16; j_call: TRBJ2-3; cdr3_aa: CASSQGRATQTDTQYF
clone_size: NA; v_call: TRBV7-2; cdr3_length: 17; j_call: TRBJ2-1; cdr3_aa: CASSLEGGRGSYNEQFF
clone_size: NA; v_call: TRBV19; cdr3_length: 16; j_call: TRBJ1-2; cdr3_aa: CASSIPDRGHRDGYTF
clone_size: once; v_call: TRBV4-3; cdr3_length: 14; j_call: TRBJ1-6; cdr3_aa: CASSQDRDTIPLHF
clone_size: NA; v_call: TRBV5-6; cdr3_length: 13; j_call: TRBJ2-3; cdr3_aa: CASSFVDTDTQYF
clone_size: NA; v_call: TRBV6-5; cdr3_length: 13; j_call: TRBJ2-1; cdr3_aa: CASCLEVQNEQFF
clone_size: NA; v_call: TRBV27; cdr3_length: 13; j_call: TRBJ1-1; cdr3_aa: CASGVPGGTEAFF
clone_size: NA; v_call: TRBV9; cdr3_length: 15; j_call: TRBJ1-5; cdr3_aa: CASSPGQGYNQPQHF
clone_size: NA; v_call: TRBV7-8; cdr3_length: 15; j_call: TRBJ1-5; cdr3_aa: CASSSWGGSNQPQHF
clone_size: NA; v_call: TRBV4-1; cdr3_length: 17; j_call: TRBJ1-2; cdr3_aa: CASSQGGGDPTNYGYTF
clone_size: NA; v_call: TRBV19; cdr3_length: 14; j_call: TRBJ1-2; cdr3_aa: CASRSGQGGYGYTF
clone_size: NA; v_call: TRBV19; cdr3_length: 13; j_call: TRBJ1-3; cdr3_aa: CASSLDGQNTIYF
clone_size: NA; v_call: TRBV9; cdr3_length: 19; j_call: TRBJ2-3; cdr3_aa: CASSVAWTSGGRTGDTQYF
clone_size: once; v_call: TRBV14; cdr3_length: 13; j_call: TRBJ2-7; cdr3_aa: CASSQDFGTPAYF
clone_size: NA; v_call: TRBV7-2; cdr3_length: 11; j_call: TRBJ2-7; cdr3_aa: CASSVAYEQYF
clone_size: NA; v_call: TRBV11-2; cdr3_length: 13; j_call: TRBJ1-2; cdr3_aa: CASSFTGDYGYTF
clone_size: NA; v_call: TRBV6-1; cdr3_length: 13; j_call: TRBJ1-1; cdr3_aa: CASSDGESTEAFF
clone_size: NA; v_call: TRBV19; cdr3_length: 15; j_call: TRBJ1-5; cdr3_aa: CASSMRQGSSQPQHF
clone_size: NA; v_call: TRBV28; cdr3_length: 15; j_call: TRBJ1-3; cdr3_aa: CASSNDRGHGNTIYF
clone_size: NA; v_call: TRBV6-5; cdr3_length: 15; j_call: TRBJ2-3; cdr3_aa: CASGAGTGSTDTQYF
clone_size: once; v_call: TRBV6-5; cdr3_length: 15; j_call: TRBJ2-7; cdr3_aa: CASSRFGGSVGEQYF
clone_size: NA; v_call: TRBV9; cdr3_length: 13; j_call: TRBJ1-1; cdr3_aa: CASSLGQGYEAFF
clone_size: few; v_call: TRBV7-2; cdr3_length: 16; j_call: TRBJ2-7; cdr3_aa: CASSEPHVPGTYEQYF
clone_size: NA; v_call: TRBV10-3; cdr3_length: 13; j_call: TRBJ1-1; cdr3_aa: CAIRGTGFYEAFF
clone_size: NA; v_call: TRBV7-9; cdr3_length: 19; j_call: TRBJ2-3; cdr3_aa: CASSPASGVLQSGTDTQYF
clone_size: NA; v_call: TRBV6-5; cdr3_length: 14; j_call: TRBJ1-1; cdr3_aa: CASSYSWGNTEAFF
clone_size: NA; v_call: TRBV7-8; cdr3_length: 14; j_call: TRBJ1-1; cdr3_aa: CASSLGWGNTEAFF
clone_size: NA; v_call: TRBV4-3; cdr3_length: 15; j_call: TRBJ2-7; cdr3_aa: CASSQEGGLSSEQYF
clone_size: NA; v_call: TRBV5-4; cdr3_length: 16; j_call: TRBJ2-2; cdr3_aa: CASSFNPGTRVRELFF
clone_size: NA; v_call: TRBV5-4; cdr3_length: 13; j_call: TRBJ2-3; cdr3_aa: CASSFQAGDTQYF
clone_size: once; v_call: TRBV7-9; cdr3_length: 18; j_call: TRBJ1-3; cdr3_aa: CASSLRSRTAFSGNTIYF
clone_size: NA; v_call: TRBV25-1; cdr3_length: 18; j_call: TRBJ2-1; cdr3_aa: CASSARVMGTLGHNEQFF
clone_size: NA; v_call: TRBV19; cdr3_length: 15; j_call: TRBJ1-5; cdr3_aa: CASIGGTYSNQPQHF
clone_size: NA; v_call: TRBV9; cdr3_length: 14; j_call: TRBJ2-1; cdr3_aa: CASSVGQGNNEQFF
clone_size: NA; v_call: TRBV5-1; cdr3_length: 17; j_call: TRBJ2-7; cdr3_aa: CASSLDVGHLPTYEQYF
clone_size: NA; v_call: TRBV6-5; cdr3_length: 13; j_call: TRBJ1-5; cdr3_aa: CASCSYPDQPQHF
clone_size: NA; v_call: TRBV4-2; cdr3_length: 15; j_call: TRBJ1-3; cdr3_aa: CASSQGIYSGNTIYF
clone_size: NA; v_call: TRBV3-1/TRBV3-2; cdr3_length: 17; j_call: TRBJ2-1; cdr3_aa: CASSQAGLADSYNEQFF
clone_size: NA; v_call: TRBV7-9; cdr3_length: 15; j_call: TRBJ2-7; cdr3_aa: CASSSKGGIIYEQYF
clone_size: once; v_call: TRBV11-2; cdr3_length: 14; j_call: TRBJ2-7; cdr3_aa: CASSLTGKSGEQYF
clone_size: NA; v_call: TRBV6-2/TRBV6-3; cdr3_length: 14; j_call: TRBJ2-7; cdr3_aa: CASSDRGPIYEQYF
clone_size: NA; v_call: TRBV30; cdr3_length: 12; j_call: TRBJ2-2; cdr3_aa: CAWRQVGGELFF
clone_size: NA; v_call: TRBV7-8; cdr3_length: 13; j_call: TRBJ1-6; cdr3_aa: CASNLVYNSPLHF
clone_size: NA; v_call: TRBV7-2; cdr3_length: 16; j_call: TRBJ1-3; cdr3_aa: CASSSRWAGTGNTIYF
clone_size: NA; v_call: TRBV6-1; cdr3_length: 13; j_call: TRBJ2-7; cdr3_aa: CASREGTYYEQYF
clone_size: once; v_call: TRBV20-1; cdr3_length: 11; j_call: TRBJ1-1; cdr3_aa: CSAIMNTEAFF
clone_size: once; v_call: TRBV2; cdr3_length: 14; j_call: TRBJ1-2; cdr3_aa: CASSTQGPNYGYTF
clone_size: NA; v_call: TRBV9; cdr3_length: 15; j_call: TRBJ2-7; cdr3_aa: CASSVEGQGSYEQYF